Shown below are 24 T cell receptor beta chains from a single sample sequenced in a study of T-cell reconstitution after alpha-beta-depleted transplantation in children. Preparation of the TCRbeta library used unique molecular identifiers. TCRdb re-called the PCR reads with MiXCR, one entry per CDR3 protein. The sample lists tens of thousands of distinct CDR3 sequences; roughly a tenth were seen once. The sequencing here drew on PBMCs from the stem cell graft donor, taken from the stem cell graft. The source of these receptors is a human donor who donated a stem cell graft to a child with chronic granulomatous disease.

This clonotype has a count of ten or more. The V gene is TRBV6-5, the J gene TRBJ1-3, with 8 positions matching TRBD1. After removal of 8 bases from V and 5 bases from J, the junction contained 11 bases not matched to a gene. Germline CDR1 reads MNHEY; CDR2 reads SVGAGI. The CDR3 totals 15 residues. CDR3 nucleotides: TGTGCCAGCCGCCCGACAGGGGTGGACAGAAACACCATATATTTT. This codes for CASRPTGVDRNTIYF.

This clonotype was seen ten or more times. The chain carries TRBV3-1 and TRBJ1-1; D is unresolved. The CDR3 spans 16 residues. CDR1 LGHDT and CDR2 YNNKEL come from the germline V gene (reference sequence). The V and J ends lost 0 bases and 3 bases respectively, with 14 bases between them. As DNA, the CDR3 is TGTGCCAGCAGCCAAGACGAGGAGGTCGGGGACACTGAAGCTTTCTTT. Amino acids: CASSQDEEVGDTEAFF.

Comment on this clonotype: The conserved phenylalanine or tryptophan normally closing the CDR3 is absent here, so this likely arose from a read error. V gene TRBV18 combines with J gene TRBJ1-6; D gene unclear. The CDR3 is 12 amino acids. In germline, CDR1 is KGHSH, CDR2 LQKENI. The chain's CDR3 is CASAPKGVTLHL. CDR3 in DNA: TGTGCCAGCGCACCAAAGGGAGTGACCCTCCACTTG.

The V and J genes are TRBV7-9 and TRBJ2-5; D gene uncertain. Per germline, CDR1 SEHNR and CDR2 FQNEAQ (reference sequence). CDR3 length: 15 residues. Trimming took 1 base from V and 5 from J, leaving 14 bases between them. This CDR3 is CASSLELSMAETQYF. The CDR3, as DNA: TGTGCCAGCAGCTTAGAATTGTCGATGGCGGAGACCCAGTACTTC.

This clonotype showed up many times. V usage is TRBV5-5 and J usage is TRBJ2-3, with 7 bases identical to TRBD1. V lost 4 bases, J lost 0 bases, and 5 bases stayed unmatched. The CDR3 runs 15 residues. Germline V gene sequence: CDR1 SGHKS, CDR2 YYEKEE (reference sequence). CDR3 protein: CASSPGTASTDTQYF. The CDR3 nucleotides read TGTGCCAGCAGCCCCGGGACAGCCAGCACAGATACGCAGTATTTT.

This clonotype came up many times. V is TRBV19 and J is TRBJ2-1, with 8 positions matching TRBD1. Germline-derived CDR1 and CDR2 are LNHDA and SQIVND (reference sequence). With V trimmed by 2 bases and J by 3 bases, 6 bases remained unmatched. The CDR3 has 16 residues. The CDR3 protein is CASSITSGGGYNEQFF. The CDR3 DNA is TGTGCCAGTAGTATAACATCAGGGGGCGGCTACAATGAGCAGTTCTTC.

For this clonotype: This may stem from a read error, because a much larger clone lies one nucleotide away. The rearrangement uses TRBV12-3 or TRBV12-4 and TRBJ2-3; 13 nucleotides match TRBD2. The CDR3 sequence is 18 residues long. This CDR3 reads CASCLGTSGRADTDTQYF. The CDR3 DNA sequence: TGTGCCAGCTGTTTAGGAACTAGCGGGAGGGCAGACACAGATACGCAGTATTTT.

This clonotype appeared many times. This chain uses TRBV27 with TRBJ2-2; 7 bases agree with TRBD1. The CDR3 loop spans 17 amino acids. Germline loops: CDR1 MNHEY, CDR2 SMNVEV (reference sequence). V shed 5 bases, J shed 6 bases, and the junction held 15 bases outside the gene matches. The CDR3 DNA reads TGTGCCAGCAGTAAGAACAGGGGACCCATCTTCGCCGGGGAGCTGTTTTTT. This sequence encodes CASSKNRGPIFAGELFF.

Many counts were recorded for this clonotype. V and J are TRBV29-1 and TRBJ2-4; unclear D gene. This CDR3 comprises 17 residues. From germline, CDR1 is SQVTM and CDR2 ANQGSEA. Trimming removed 3 bases from V and 6 bases from J, with 24 bases in between. The CDR3 sequence: CSVDPPYQKSDPNIQYF. The CDR3 region has the DNA TGCAGCGTTGACCCCCCATACCAGAAGTCCGACCCAAACATTCAGTACTTC.

This clonotype was seen many times. The chain is built from TRBV12-3 or TRBV12-4 and TRBJ2-3; TRBD2 aligns across 9 bases. Unmatched junction bases numbered 9, after V lost 1 base and J lost 7 bases. The CDR3 length is 16 residues. The CDR3 bases are TGTGCCAGCAGTTTAGGTTTAGCGGGAGTCTTGAATACGCAGTATTTT. Translated, it gives CASSLGLAGVLNTQYF.

The table lists this clonotype with many counts. This chain links TRBV24-1 with TRBJ1-1, with 9 positions matching TRBD1. Per germline, CDR1 KGHDR and CDR2 SFDVKD. V trimming: 5 bases; J trimming: 5 bases; junction bases outside the gene matches: 11. CDR3 length: 16 amino acids. CDR3 sequence reads: CATSAPPGQGGTEAFF. CDR3 sequence (DNA): TGTGCCACCAGTGCCCCCCCGGGACAGGGAGGAACTGAAGCTTTCTTT.

The sample holds many counts of this clonotype. This chain connects TRBV29-1 to TRBJ2-7; 8 nucleotides align to TRBD2. This CDR3 spans 12 amino acids. The germline gives CDR1 SQVTM, CDR2 ANQGSEA. V was pared by 6 bases and J by 6 bases, with 7 bases of the junction left unmatched. CDR3 DNA sequence: TGCAGCGTCAAAACGGGAGGGAGCGAGCAGTACTTC. As protein: CSVKTGGSEQYF.

By its share, this clonotype is medium-sized. The genes are TRBV27 and TRBJ2-3; D is perhaps TRBD1 (5 bases). The CDR3 loop spans 16 amino acids. The germline V gene has CDR1 MNHEY and CDR2 SMNVEV (reference sequence). Trimming took 2 bases from V and 4 from J, leaving 16 bases between them. The CDR3 loop is CASSLNLGPRADTQYF. CDR3 DNA sequence: TGTGCCAGCAGTTTAAATCTTGGGCCCAGGGCAGATACGCAGTATTTT.

This clonotype was picked up one time. The chain links TRBV20-1 to TRBJ2-2; 7 nucleotides agree with TRBD1. With V trimmed by 0 bases and J by 7 bases, 5 bases remained unmatched. The CDR3 consists of 14 residues. Germline assignment: CDR1 DFQATT and CDR2 SNEGSKA (reference sequence). The CDR3 region is CSAREATGVGELFF. CDR3 DNA sequence: TGCAGTGCTAGAGAGGCCACAGGGGTCGGGGAGCTGTTTTTT.

This clonotype was observed many times. The V gene is TRBV14, the J gene TRBJ2-1, with 11 bases matching TRBD2. J was trimmed by 9 bases and V by 0 bases; bases with no gene match: 7. The CDR3 has 16 amino acids. The germline gives CDR1 SGHDN, CDR2 FVKESK. CDR3 protein: CASSQDIAGGLSEQFF. CDR3 coding DNA: TGTGCCAGCAGCCAAGATATAGCGGGAGGGCTTAGTGAGCAGTTCTTC.

This clonotype came up many times. The chain joins TRBV9 to TRBJ1-5; no firm D call. In germline, CDR1 is SGDLS, CDR2 YYNGEE. Trimming stripped 9 bases from V and 5 bases from J, with 9 bases between. This CDR3 region has 11 residues. CDR3 sequence: CATPGYQPQHF. The CDR3 DNA reads TGTGCCACCCCCGGGTATCAGCCCCAGCATTTT.

This clonotype showed up many times. V is TRBV5-1 and J is TRBJ2-3; the D call may be TRBD1 or TRBD2 (5 bases each). V gave up 7 bases and J gave up 0 bases, with 9 bases separating them. CDR1 and CDR2 (germline): SGHRS, YFSETQ. The CDR3 sequence is 13 residues long. The CDR3 region has the DNA TGCGCCAGCGGGGACCGGAGCACAGATACGCAGTATTTT. It is translated as CASGDRSTDTQYF.

This clonotype has at least ten counts. The chain is built from TRBV20-1 and TRBJ2-5, with D possibly being TRBD2 (6 bases). The V end was cut by 6 bases, the J end by 3 bases, with 11 bases between. The CDR3 extends over 12 amino acids. Germline V CDR1 and CDR2: DFQATT, SNEGSKA (reference sequence). The CDR3 reads CSASRLEETQYF. CDR3 in DNA: TGCAGTGCGAGTAGACTAGAAGAGACCCAGTACTTC.

Judged by abundance, this clonotype is medium-sized (0.01 to 0.1%). The chain carries TRBV18 and TRBJ2-5; 8 bases line up with TRBD2. CDR3 length equals 17 residues. V shed 0 bases and J 5 bases; nucleotides not matched to a gene: 11. Germline loops: CDR1 KGHSH, CDR2 LQKENI. The CDR3 sequence is CASSPPTGGRFGETQYF. DNA of the CDR3: TGTGCCAGCTCACCACCGACCGGCGGGAGGTTTGGGGAGACCCAGTACTTC.

The chain uses TRBV27 and TRBJ2-3; D may be TRBD2 (5 bases). The CDR3 is made up of 16 amino acids. Germline CDR1 MNHEY, CDR2 SMNVEV (reference sequence). Trimming removed 4 bases from V and 3 bases from J, with 17 bases in between. The CDR3: CASSSLGRRLTDTQYF. As DNA, the CDR3 is TGTGCCAGCAGTTCCCTTGGGAGACGGTTAACAGATACGCAGTATTTT.

This clonotype was detected many times. V and J are TRBV13 and TRBJ2-5, with 8 bases identical to TRBD2. Germline V gene sequence: CDR1 PRHDT, CDR2 FYEKMQ (reference sequence). CDR3 length equals 13 residues. V dropped 4 bases and J dropped 7; count of bases not matched to a gene: 5. This CDR3 is CASSSGLAVTQYF. DNA for the CDR3: TGTGCCAGCAGCTCCGGACTAGCTGTGACCCAGTACTTC.

This clonotype was seen only once. A junction end diverges from the germline sequence, so it may reflect a read error. V usage is TRBV20-1 and J usage is TRBJ2-1, with D possibly called TRBD1 or TRBD2 (5 bases each). Germline assignment: CDR1 DFQATT and CDR2 SNEGSKA (reference sequence). The CDR3 totals 17 residues. The CDR3 protein is CCARGFRQFSSYNERFF. CDR3 DNA: TGCTGTGCTAGAGGGTTTAGACAGTTTAGCTCCTACAATGAGCGGTTCTTC.

V usage is TRBV15 and J usage is TRBJ1-5; unclear D gene. This CDR3 region has 12 residues. Germline CDR1 is LNHNV and CDR2 is YYDKDF (reference sequence). Trimming shortened V by 3 bases and J by 3 bases, and 3 bases separated the two germline ends. For the CDR3, the DNA is TGTGCCACCAGCAGGGACAATCAGCCCCAGCATTTT. Its protein product is CATSRDNQPQHF.

This clonotype was observed many times. The chain links TRBV7-9 to TRBJ2-7; D remains ambiguous. Germline CDR1 SEHNR, CDR2 FQNEAQ (reference sequence). The V end was cut by 5 bases, the J end by 0 bases, with 11 bases between. This CDR3 has 14 residues. CDR3: CASSQSTSSYEQYF. The CDR3 nucleotides are TGTGCCAGCAGCCAATCTACGAGCTCCTACGAGCAGTACTTC.